This TCR beta chain was documented in a study of cytomegalovirus exposure and HLA in healthy donors. Study background: Earlier results showed 90 million to 130 million unique TCR beta sequences derived from roughly 180 million T cells.

General observations from the study: In vitro testing confirmed a few CMV-associated chains as specific for CMV antigens.

Both 60 Vbeta primers and 13 Jbeta primers went into the PCR. This table comes from immunoSEQ multiplex PCR, and its TCRdb copy is limited to in-frame clones, with some not included. Among about 150,000 clones listed, approximately 75% were seen once. From germline, CDR1 is LNHDA and CDR2 SQIVND (reference sequence). The CDR3 length is 14 residues. As to this clone: Its antigen is not known. The junction shows a germline mismatch at one end, possibly a read error. Distinct nucleotide sequences in the sample also encode this CDR3.

The sequenced sample consisted of PBMCs. The clonotype originates from a man between 18 and 35 years old in good health and CMV-seronegative. The V call is TRBV19, the J call TRBJ2-6, with D possibly TRBD1 on 5 matching bases. DNA for the CDR3: TGTGCCAGTAGTCCGATGGCTGGGGCCAACGGCCTGACTTTC. Its protein product is CASSPMAGANGLTF.